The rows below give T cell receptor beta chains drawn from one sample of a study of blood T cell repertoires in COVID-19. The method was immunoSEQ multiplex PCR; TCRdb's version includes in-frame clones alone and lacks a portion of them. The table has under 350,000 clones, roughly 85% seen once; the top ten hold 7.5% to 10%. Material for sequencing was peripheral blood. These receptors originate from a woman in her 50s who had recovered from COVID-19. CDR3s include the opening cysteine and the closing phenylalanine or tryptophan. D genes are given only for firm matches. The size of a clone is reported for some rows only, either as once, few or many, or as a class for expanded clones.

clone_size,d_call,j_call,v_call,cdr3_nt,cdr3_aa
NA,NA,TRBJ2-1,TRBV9,TGTGCCAGCAGCGTAACTACCTACAATGAGCAGTTCTTC,CASSVTTYNEQFF
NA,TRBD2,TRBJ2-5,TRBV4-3,TGCGCCAGCAGCCAAGGGGGCGGGGGTGGTGAGACCCAGTACTTC,CASSQGGGGGETQYF
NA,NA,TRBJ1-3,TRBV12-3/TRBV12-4,TGTGCCAGCAGTCTCCCTGGAAACACCATATATTTT,CASSLPGNTIYF
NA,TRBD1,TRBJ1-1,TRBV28,TGTGCCAGCAGTGTGGGACAGAGAGAAGCTTTCTTT,CASSVGQREAFF
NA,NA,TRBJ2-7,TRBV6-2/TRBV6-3,TGTGCCAGCAGTTACTCCACGGGGTCGTTGGGGTTCGCCTACGAGCAGTACTTC,CASSYSTGSLGFAYEQYF
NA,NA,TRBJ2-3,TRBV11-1,TGTGCCAGCAGCGCCCGGACAGTAAGCTCCACAGATACGCAGTATTTT,CASSARTVSSTDTQYF
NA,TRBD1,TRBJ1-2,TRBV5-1,TGCGCCAGCAGCTTGGGGGACAGTGAGTATGGCTACACCTTC,CASSLGDSEYGYTF
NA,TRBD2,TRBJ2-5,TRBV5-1,TGCGCCAGCAGCTTTTCGCGGGGAGGGGAGACCCAGTACTTC,CASSFSRGGETQYF
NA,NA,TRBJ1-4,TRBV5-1,TGCGCCAGCAGCTTGGGCAGGGGCGAAAAACTGTTTTTT,CASSLGRGEKLFF
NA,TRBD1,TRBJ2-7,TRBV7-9,TGTGCCAGCAGCTTAGGACAGGGTGGCGACGAGCAGTACTTC,CASSLGQGGDEQYF
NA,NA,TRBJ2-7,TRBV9,TGTGCCAGCAGCGTCCCCTTGACAGGTTCCTGGGAGCAGTACTTC,CASSVPLTGSWEQYF
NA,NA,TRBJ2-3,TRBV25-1,TGTGCCAGCAGTGAGGGCGCCGGCACAGATACGCAGTATTTT,CASSEGAGTDTQYF
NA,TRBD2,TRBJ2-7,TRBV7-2,TGTGCCAGCAGCTTGGGAGCGGGGCAGCCCTACGAGCAGTACTTC,CASSLGAGQPYEQYF
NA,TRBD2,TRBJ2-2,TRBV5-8,TGTGCCAGCAGCTCGGGACTAGCGACCTACACCGGGGAGCTGTTTTTT,CASSSGLATYTGELFF
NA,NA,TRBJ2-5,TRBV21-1,TGTGCCAGCAGTCCGACAAGTTGGAAAGAGACCCAGTACTTC,CASSPTSWKETQYF
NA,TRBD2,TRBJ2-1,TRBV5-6,TGTGCCAGCAGCTCGGGACTAGCGGTGGACAATGAGCAGTTCTTC,CASSSGLAVDNEQFF
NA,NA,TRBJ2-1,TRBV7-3,TGTGCCAGCAGCTCCCTTAAAGGGGACTCCTACAATGAGCAGTTCTTC,CASSSLKGDSYNEQFF
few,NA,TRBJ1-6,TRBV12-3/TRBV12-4,TGTGCCAGCAGCCCTTATAATTCACCCCTCCACTTT,CASSPYNSPLHF
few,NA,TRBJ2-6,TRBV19,TGTGCCAGTAGTTCACGACAGTTCCTCTCTGGGGCCAACGTCCTGACTTTC,CASSSRQFLSGANVLTF
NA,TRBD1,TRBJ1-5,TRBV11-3,TGTGCCAGCAGCGGCGGACAGGTGGGTGGCAATCAGCCCCAGCATTTT,CASSGGQVGGNQPQHF
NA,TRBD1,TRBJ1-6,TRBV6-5,TGTGCCAGCAGTTACTCGAACAGGGGGTTAAGTTCACCCCTCCACTTT,CASSYSNRGLSSPLHF
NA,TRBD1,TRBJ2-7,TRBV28,TGTGCCAGCAGTTTATTCCAGGGGGACGAGCAGTACTTC,CASSLFQGDEQYF
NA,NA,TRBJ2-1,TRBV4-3,TGCGCCAGCAGCCTCGGTCGGGGGGCGACTTACAATGAGCAGTTCTTC,CASSLGRGATYNEQFF
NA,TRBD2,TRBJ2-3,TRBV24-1,TGTGCCACCAGGGGGGGGAGCACAGATACGCAGTATTTT,CATRGGSTDTQYF
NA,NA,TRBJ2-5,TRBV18,TGTGCCAGCTCACGTGAGGAGACCCAGTACTTC,CASSREETQYF
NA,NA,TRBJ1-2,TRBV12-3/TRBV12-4,TGTGCCAGCCAAATCCGGGGGACGGGGGGCTACACCTTC,CASQIRGTGGYTF
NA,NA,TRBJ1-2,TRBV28,TGTGCCAGCGTCTCCAGTGCTAACTATGGCTACACCTTC,CASVSSANYGYTF
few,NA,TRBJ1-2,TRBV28,TGTGCCAGCAGTTTACTCCAGGGGCGGGACACCTTC,CASSLLQGRDTF
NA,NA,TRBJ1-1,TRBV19,TGTGCCAGTAGATCCGAAGTGAGGACTGAAGCTTTCTTT,CASRSEVRTEAFF
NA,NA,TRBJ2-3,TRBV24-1,TGTGCCACCCAGGCCCCCACAGATACGCAGTATTTT,CATQAPTDTQYF
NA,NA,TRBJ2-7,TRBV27,TGTGCCAGTAGAGAGCCGACGGCCGCGGGGAGGGAGCAGTACTTC,CASREPTAAGREQYF
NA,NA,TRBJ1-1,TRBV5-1,TGCGCCAGCAGCCCGGCGGGGACCCCATTAAACACTGAAGCTTTCTTT,CASSPAGTPLNTEAFF
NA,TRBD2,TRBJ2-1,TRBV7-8,TGTGCCGTCGGGGGGAATACAATTGAGCAGTTCTTC,CAVGGNTIEQFF
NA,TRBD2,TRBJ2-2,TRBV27,TGTGCCAGCAGTCTTAGGGCGGGAGGTACCGGGGAGCTGTTTTTT,CASSLRAGGTGELFF
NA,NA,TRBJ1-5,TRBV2,TGTGCCAGCAGTGGACAGCTAAGCAATCAGCCCCAGCATTTT,CASSGQLSNQPQHF
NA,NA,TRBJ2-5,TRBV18,TGTGCCAGCTCACCGGTAGAAGAAGAGACCCAGTACTTC,CASSPVEEETQYF
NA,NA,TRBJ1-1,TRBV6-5,TGTGCCAGCAGTTTGCGGGTTAACACTGAAGCTTTCTTT,CASSLRVNTEAFF
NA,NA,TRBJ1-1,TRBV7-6,TGTGCCACCTCCCGGGGGATGAACACTGAAGCTTTCTTT,CATSRGMNTEAFF
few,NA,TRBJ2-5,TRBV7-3,TGTGCCAGCAGCTCCACGGGGGGCTTCTTAGAGACCCAGTACTTC,CASSSTGGFLETQYF
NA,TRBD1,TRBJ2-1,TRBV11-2,TGTGCCAGCAGCTTCTCGCCGGACAGGGCCAATGAGCAGTTCTTC,CASSFSPDRANEQFF
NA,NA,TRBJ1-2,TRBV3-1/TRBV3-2,TGTGCCAGCAGCCAGCGGGGGGGAAGAGGCTATGGCTACACCTTC,CASSQRGGRGYGYTF
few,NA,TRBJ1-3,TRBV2,TGTGCCAGCAGTGGTACAGGGTTCGGGCGCACCATATATTTT,CASSGTGFGRTIYF
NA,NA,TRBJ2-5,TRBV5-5,TGTGCCAGCAGCTTGGCATCGCGGGGTGGAGAGACCCAGTACTTC,CASSLASRGGETQYF
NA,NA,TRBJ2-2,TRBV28,TGTGCCAGCAGTCCCCGTGACACCGGGGAGCTGTTTTTT,CASSPRDTGELFF
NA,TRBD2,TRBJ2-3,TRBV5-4,TGTGCCAGCAGCTTGGGGCTAGCGGGAGGGCCTCGCACAGATACGCAGTATTTT,CASSLGLAGGPRTDTQYF
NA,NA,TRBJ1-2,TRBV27,TGTGCCAGCAGTCCAAGAGGGGGCTATGGCTACACCTTC,CASSPRGGYGYTF